The entry that follows covers one TCR beta chain sequence. Losses at the gene ends were 6 bases for V and 10 bases for J; bases not matched to a gene: 7. CDR3 length: 14 residues. Germline-derived CDR1 and CDR2 are MNHEY and SVGAGI. In the original analysis: By means of reference gene primer amplification, nucleated cell counts were estimated. Using immunoSEQ multiplex PCR, the repertoire was profiled, and TCRdb retains in-frame clones only, with some absent. D and trimming were read from the DNA, whereas the V and J calls and clone size are those reported in that table. Here the sample spans 55,000 to 70,000 clones, around 80% being singletons. The data are from a study of blood T cell repertoires in COVID-19. Study overall: Both acute and convalescent COVID-19 samples were obtained from the United States, Italy and Spain. From T cells, B-cell-depleted T cells, or PBMCs came the material, which was cDNA or gDNA.

The TCR originated in a man older than 75 with acute or convalescent COVID-19. The gene calls are TRBV6-5 and TRBJ2-1; 12 bases fit TRBD1. The sequenced sample was peripheral blood. Written as DNA, the CDR3 is TGTGCCAGCAGGCTGGGACAGGGGGCTGGAGAGCAGTTCTTC. This gives the protein CASRLGQGAGEQFF.